The 22 T cell receptor beta chains listed next were all sequenced from one sample in a study of OX40 agonist ivuxolimab in advanced cancers. Data came from immunoSEQ multiplex PCR; TCRdb stores just in-frame clones and leaves some out. In the table there are roughly 35,000 clones, 88% of which are singletons. This sample comprised CD4+ or CD8+ T cells sorted from blood, obtained in a trial of the OX40 agonist ivuxolimab. These receptors were obtained from an adult with an advanced solid tumor such as melanoma, head and neck, liver or kidney cancer.

The V call is TRBV2, the J call TRBJ2-7; the match to TRBD2 covers 7 bases. With 5 bases clipped from V and 4 bases from J, the junction kept 11 bases outside the gene matches. The CDR3 is 15 residues long. Germline loops: CDR1 SNHLY, CDR2 FYNNEI. CDR3 loop: CASSFRAGQGYEQYF. CDR3 sequence (DNA): TGTGCCAGCAGTTTTCGAGCGGGGCAAGGGTACGAGCAGTACTTC.

V is TRBV5-1 and J is TRBJ2-5, with 11 bases lining up with TRBD2. CDR1 is SGHRS, CDR2 YFSETQ, per germline. CDR3 length equals 15 residues. V shed 4 bases and J 10 bases; nucleotides not matched to a gene: 12. The CDR3 DNA reads as TGCGCCAGCAGCACCACTAGCGGGGGCAACGTTCTCCAGTACTTC. It is translated as CASSTTSGGNVLQYF.

The chain links TRBV11-2 to TRBJ1-2, with D uncertain. Germline assignment: CDR1 SGHAT and CDR2 FQNNGV. This CDR3 has 13 residues. Trimming cost V 3 bases and J 8 bases, with 13 bases left between them. CDR3 loop: CASSFNSGNGYTF. For the CDR3, the DNA is TGTGCCAGCAGCTTCAATTCGGGCAACGGCTACACCTTC.

The J gene is TRBJ1-2, the V gene TRBV6-4, with 7 bases that match TRBD1. Unmatched junction bases numbered 7, after V lost 6 bases and J lost 3 bases. Germline values: CDR1 MRHNA, CDR2 SNTAGT. This CDR3 comprises 14 residues. CDR3: CASRRWQGDYGYTF. The CDR3 nucleotides are TGTGCCAGCAGAAGGTGGCAGGGGGACTATGGCTACACCTTC.

The V call is TRBV30, the J call TRBJ2-5; D is undetermined. CDR3 length: 13 residues. Germline assignment: CDR1 GTSNPN and CDR2 SVGIG (reference sequence). The ends were cut back, 3 bases at V and 1 base at J, with 9 bases in the middle. The CDR3 is CAWRGQPQETQYF. The CDR3 coding sequence is TGTGCCTGGAGAGGTCAGCCCCAAGAGACCCAGTACTTC.

This chain uses TRBV18 with TRBJ2-6; D is perhaps TRBD2 (7 bases). This CDR3 comprises 15 residues. CDR1 and CDR2 (germline): KGHSH, LQKENI. V lost 5 bases, J lost 3 bases, and 11 bases lay in between. The CDR3 reads CASSRGGDGANVLTF. Written as DNA, the CDR3 is TGTGCCAGCTCAAGGGGGGGCGATGGGGCCAACGTCCTGACTTTC.

CDR3 sequence reads: CATSRGGGTYEQYF. For the CDR3, the DNA is TGTGCCACCAGCAGAGGCGGGGGGACCTACGAGCAGTACTTC. This chain joins TRBV15 and TRBJ2-7, with 8 nucleotides matching TRBD2. The V and J ends lost 1 base and 2 bases, in that order; junction bases with no gene match: 1. The CDR3 length is 14 residues. The germline CDR1 and CDR2 sequences are LNHNV and YYDKDF (reference sequence).

V is TRBV5-1 and J is TRBJ2-1; TRBD2 agrees at 10 bases. Germline V gene lookup returns CDR1 SGHRS and CDR2 YFSETQ. V trimming: 1 base; J trimming: 2 bases; junction bases outside the gene matches: 3. The CDR3 covers 16 residues. The DNA for the CDR3 is TGCGCCAGCAGCTTGCAGCTAGCGGGGGCCTACAATGAGCAGTTCTTC. Encoded protein: CASSLQLAGAYNEQFF.

V gene TRBV5-1 combines with J gene TRBJ1-3, with a possible D match to TRBD1 (5 bases). The CDR3 extends over 17 amino acids. The V gene lost 0 bases and the J gene lost 3 bases, with 16 bases spanning the gap. Germline V gene sequence: CDR1 SGHRS, CDR2 YFSETQ. CDR3 DNA: TGCGCCAGCAGCTTGGCCGCAGGGTGGGGAAGTGGAAACACCATATATTTT. This translates into CASSLAAGWGSGNTIYF.

The J gene is TRBJ1-6, the V gene TRBV5-1; D not resolved. The germline V gene encodes CDR1 SGHRS and CDR2 YFSETQ. The CDR3 is made up of 15 amino acids. Trimming removed 0 bases at V and 8 bases at J, with 12 bases between. The CDR3 region has the DNA TGCGCCAGCAGCTTGGTCCCAGCACGTTATTCACCCCTCCACTTT. Translation: CASSLVPARYSPLHF.

V is TRBV6-5 and J is TRBJ2-7, with TRBD1 as a possible D gene (6 bases). Germline V gives CDR1 MNHEY, CDR2 SVGAGI. The CDR3 length is 13 residues. Trimming took off 7 bases at V and 2 bases at J, with 12 bases between the two ends. In DNA, the CDR3 is TGTGCCAGCAAGAGGGACACAACCTACGAGCAGTACTTC. Protein product: CASKRDTTYEQYF.

The gene calls are TRBV21-1 and TRBJ2-3; the table assigns TRBD1, which was not confirmed against the DNA. TRBV21-1 is a pseudogene locus. This CDR3 has 19 amino acids. The CDR3 DNA reads TGTGCCAGCAGCAAATGGGACAGGGACCCGGGTCTTGGTACAGATACGCAGTATTTT. Its translation is CASSKWDRDPGLGTDTQYF.

This chain links TRBV29-1 with TRBJ2-7; 8 positions match TRBD1. The CDR3 spans 13 residues. V lost 4 bases to trimming and J lost 4 bases; unmatched junction nucleotides: 6. The V gene's germline CDR1 is SQVTM and CDR2 ANQGSEA. In DNA, the CDR3 is TGCAGCGTTGTAAGGACAGGGTTTTACGAGCAGTACTTC. It yields the protein CSVVRTGFYEQYF.

The CDR3, as DNA: TGTGCCACCAGCAGAGATTTGGGTCTTACCACAGATACGCAGTATTTT. It translates to CATSRDLGLTTDTQYF. V and J are TRBV15 and TRBJ2-3; no definite D call. The V end lost 0 bases, the J end lost 2 bases, and 12 bases lay between the germline ends. The germline CDR1 and CDR2 sequences are LNHNV and YYDKDF (reference sequence). The CDR3 is 16 amino acids.

The DNA for the CDR3 is TGTGCCAGCAGCTTGGATTATTCTAGTGCCTGGGGCTACGAGCAGTACTTC. Its protein product is CASSLDYSSAWGYEQYF. The chain couples TRBV5-6 to TRBJ2-7; no clear D gene. Deletions cut 0 bases from V and 3 bases from J, with 19 bases between. The CDR3 runs 17 residues. Looked up from germline, CDR1 is SGHDT and CDR2 is YYEEEE.

V gene TRBV7-2 combines with J gene TRBJ1-1, with 9 bases lining up with TRBD1. The CDR3 has 18 amino acids. Germline V gene sequence: CDR1 SGHTA, CDR2 FQGNSA. V gave up 2 bases and J gave up 3 bases; unmatched junction bases: 13. CDR3 sequence (DNA): TGTGCCAGCAGCTTAAAAGGACAGGGGCGATTAGGGGACACTGAAGCTTTCTTT. Its protein product is CASSLKGQGRLGDTEAFF.

The J gene is TRBJ1-2, the V gene TRBV29-1, with TRBD1 matching 8 bases. The germline V gene encodes CDR1 SQVTM and CDR2 ANQGSEA. V was pared by 6 bases and J by 4 bases, with 10 bases of the junction left unmatched. The CDR3 runs 14 residues. This CDR3 is CSVRHGQGGYGYTF. CDR3 nucleotides: TGCAGCGTCCGACACGGACAGGGTGGCTATGGCTACACCTTC. The full variable domain, with the rest looked up from reference TRBV29-1 and TRBJ1-2, is SAVISQKPSRDICQRGTSLTIQCQVDSQVTMMFWYRQQPGQSLTLIATANQGSEATYESGFVIDKFPISRPNLTFSTLTVSNMSPEDSSIYLCSVRHGQGGYGYTFGSGTRLTVV.

This chain connects TRBV5-1 to TRBJ2-5; D ambiguous. V shed 0 bases and J shed 1 base, with 10 bases lying between them. Germline loops: CDR1 SGHRS, CDR2 YFSETQ. The CDR3 has 15 residues. CDR3 coding DNA: TGCGCCAGCAGCTTGGCCGGACGGTTCCAAGAGACCCAGTACTTC. Protein product: CASSLAGRFQETQYF.

V gene TRBV30 combines with J gene TRBJ1-6; possible D gene TRBD1, 6 bases. V was cut by 3 bases and J by 5 bases, with 14 bases left in between. The germline V gene has CDR1 GTSNPN and CDR2 SVGIG (reference sequence). The CDR3 extends over 15 amino acids. The chain's CDR3 is CAWRAGAPNNSPLHF. In nucleotides, the CDR3 is TGTGCCTGGAGGGCAGGGGCGCCCAATAATTCACCCCTCCACTTT.

The chain couples TRBV7-8 to TRBJ1-5; D is undetermined. Germline CDR1 is SGHVS and CDR2 is FQNEAQ. This CDR3 spans 13 amino acids. With 2 bases removed from V and 4 bases from J, the gap between germline ends came to 6 bases. Here the CDR3 reads CASSLRLNQPQHF. CDR3 bases: TGTGCCAGCAGCTTAAGGCTAAATCAGCCCCAGCATTTT.

This chain uses TRBV7-9 with TRBJ1-2; 8 nucleotides match TRBD1. CDR3 length: 14 residues. Trimming took 2 bases from V and 10 from J; bases not matched to a gene: 9. The V gene's germline CDR1 is SEHNR and CDR2 FQNEAQ (reference sequence). This CDR3 is CASSLTTGAGIYTF. Here the CDR3 DNA reads TGTGCCAGCAGCTTAACGACAGGGGCCGGGATCTACACCTTC.

The chain carries TRBV14 and TRBJ1-2, with TRBD1 as a possible D gene (5 bases). The germline V and J ends were trimmed by 1 base and 8 bases, with 14 bases remaining between them. This CDR3 is 14 amino acids long. CDR1 and CDR2 (germline): SGHDN, FVKESK. The CDR3 coding sequence is TGTGCCAGCAGCCAAGGAAGGGGTTTAGGAGGCTACACCTTC. Residues: CASSQGRGLGGYTF.